This passage covers 32 T cell receptor beta chains from one sample sequenced in a study of blood T cells in healthy people across ages. The use of a sample-barcoded 5' primer and a J-beta primer mix characterized a second PCR of about 6 to 12 cycles. TCRdb re-analysed the 5' RACE reads in MiXCR, keeping a single row per CDR3 protein. The sample includes fewer than 2,000,000 distinct CDR3 sequences, approximately 39% of them seen just once. Sequenced sample: blood. The source is a human donor in good health.

With respect to this clonotype: Since a much larger clone is just one base distant, this may be a read error. The rearrangement joins TRBV29-1 to TRBJ2-1; D gene ambiguous. Per the germline V gene, CDR1 is SQVTM and CDR2 is ANQGSEA. The CDR3 loop spans 14 amino acids. The CDR3 nucleotides read TGCAGCGTTAGTCCGGCTTCAATAGGGAATGGGCAGTTCTTC. This codes for CSVSPASIGNGQFF.

This chain joins TRBV7-2 and TRBJ2-5; 10 nucleotides line up with TRBD1. The CDR3 runs 16 residues. Trimming took 5 bases from V and 7 from J; bases not matched to a gene: 13. From germline, CDR1 is SGHTA and CDR2 FQGNSA. The CDR3 protein is CASSTSVGQGWRTQYF. In DNA, the CDR3 is TGTGCCAGCAGCACCAGCGTGGGACAGGGGTGGAGGACCCAGTACTTC.

This clonotype turned up a few times. The chain has TRBV19 and TRBJ1-5; D uncertain. Germline-derived CDR1 and CDR2 are LNHDA and SQIVND (reference sequence). The ends were cut back, 6 bases at V and 3 bases at J, with 15 bases in the middle. The CDR3 loop spans 15 amino acids. The CDR3 loop reads CASSRYLRLNQPQHF. The CDR3 bases are TGTGCCAGTAGCCGTTACCTACGACTCAATCAGCCCCAGCATTTT.

This clonotype has only a few counts. This rearrangement joins TRBV12-3 or TRBV12-4 to TRBJ2-1, with 9 bases lining up with TRBD1. The V gene end was trimmed by 6 bases and the J gene end by 0 bases; junction bases not matched to a gene: 3. The CDR3 contains 15 residues. CDR3 amino acids: CASSTGGISYNEQFF. In DNA, the CDR3 is TGTGCCAGCAGCACAGGGGGCATCTCCTACAATGAGCAGTTCTTC.

This clonotype has a handful of counts. The chain couples TRBV7-2 to TRBJ2-7; 9 nucleotides match TRBD2. With V trimmed by 5 bases and J by 2 bases, 10 bases remained unmatched. The CDR3 is 16 amino acids. The germline V gene encodes CDR1 SGHTA and CDR2 FQGNSA. The CDR3 DNA is TGTGCCAGCAGCCCCCGGTATAGCGGGGGTACCTACGAGCAGTACTTC. As protein: CASSPRYSGGTYEQYF.

V usage is TRBV6-5 and J usage is TRBJ2-7; D is possibly TRBD1 or TRBD2 (5 bases each). The CDR3 is 16 residues long. V was pared by 0 bases and J by 1 base, with 13 bases between. Germline V gives CDR1 MNHEY, CDR2 SVGAGI. The CDR3 DNA reads TGTGCCAGCAGTTACTCGATGGGGACCGAGTCCTACGAGCAGTACTTC. This codes for CASSYSMGTESYEQYF.

Notes on this clonotype: This may stem from a read error, because a much larger clone lies one nucleotide away. The chain joins TRBV15 to TRBJ2-3; D may match TRBD1 or TRBD2 (5 bases each). The germline V gene encodes CDR1 LNHNV and CDR2 YYDKDF (reference sequence). This CDR3 comprises 16 residues. CDR3 nucleotide sequence: TGTGCCACCAGCCACCGGGGCCCGAATCGCACAGATACGCGGTATTTT. It translates to CATSHRGPNRTDTRYF.

This sequence joins TRBV4-1 and TRBJ1-6, with D perhaps matching TRBD1 (6 bases). V shed 0 bases and J shed 7 bases, with 16 bases lying between them. Germline V lookup: CDR1 MGHRA, CDR2 YSYEKL. This CDR3 is 17 amino acids long. The CDR3 sequence: CASSQDKGGLGNSPLHF. CDR3 coding DNA: TGCGCCAGCAGCCAAGATAAAGGGGGGTTGGGAAATTCACCCCTCCACTTT.

This clonotype turned up a few times. J is TRBJ2-1 and V is TRBV21-1; no DNA check was done on the table's D call, TRBD1. TRBV21-1 is noted as a pseudogene. CDR3 size: 15 residues. The CDR3, as DNA: TGTGCCAGCAGCCTACGTGGGACAGCCAATTATGAGCAGTTCTTC. Translation gives CASSLRGTANYEQFF.

This clonotype appeared a few times. J is TRBJ1-1 and V is TRBV3-1, with no clear D. This CDR3 is 13 amino acids long. V was clipped by 1 base and J by 10 bases, with 13 bases between them. Germline V CDR1 and CDR2: LGHDT, YNNKEL (reference sequence). This chain's CDR3 is CASSQAFLGSAFF. In DNA, the CDR3 is TGTGCCAGCAGCCAAGCCTTCTTGGGTTCAGCTTTCTTT.

V is TRBV20-1 and J is TRBJ2-1; 13 bases agree with TRBD2. V was pared by 4 bases and J by 7 bases, with 4 bases of the junction left unmatched. Germline CDR1 DFQATT, CDR2 SNEGSKA (reference sequence). The CDR3 is 14 amino acids. CDR3 region: CSATRTSGGNEQFF. CDR3 DNA sequence: TGCAGTGCTACCCGGACTAGCGGGGGTAATGAGCAGTTCTTC.

The chain employs TRBV12-3 or TRBV12-4 and TRBJ1-2, with D possibly being TRBD1 (5 bases). This CDR3 region has 15 residues. The V gene lost 2 bases and the J gene lost 4 bases, with 14 bases spanning the gap. CDR3 DNA sequence: TGTGCCAGCAGTTTATGGGGCTCGCTATCCTATGGCTACACCTTC. Translation: CASSLWGSLSYGYTF.

This clonotype was recorded once. This CDR3 is CASSQDWLRADEAFF. In DNA, the CDR3 is TGCGCCAGCAGCCAAGATTGGTTGAGGGCCGATGAAGCTTTCTTT. The rearrangement links TRBV4-3 to TRBJ1-1; D call uncertain. The CDR3 is made up of 15 amino acids. The ends were cut back, 0 bases at V and 7 bases at J, with 15 bases in the middle. CDR1 is LGHNA and CDR2 is YSLEER in the germline V gene.

The sample holds a few counts of this clonotype. CDR3 sequence (DNA): TGTGCCAGCAGTGATGACTCGACAGGGGTGGGTCAGCCCCAGCATTTT. This sequence encodes CASSDDSTGVGQPQHF. The gene calls are TRBV12-3 or TRBV12-4 and TRBJ1-5; 8 positions match TRBD1. The CDR3 covers 16 residues. With 5 bases clipped from V and 6 bases from J, the junction kept 12 bases outside the gene matches.

This chain links TRBV7-2 with TRBJ1-2; 8 bases are a match to TRBD1. Looked up from germline, CDR1 is SGHTA and CDR2 is FQGNSA. This CDR3 spans 17 amino acids. The V gene end was trimmed by 1 base and the J gene end by 8 bases; junction bases not matched to a gene: 15. In nucleotides, the CDR3 is TGTGCCAGCAGCTTAGATTACAGGGGGGACAATGACGGGGGCTACACCTTC. It specifies CASSLDYRGDNDGGYTF.

This clonotype occurred a few times. J is TRBJ2-3 and V is TRBV20-1; 8 positions agree with TRBD2. The trim removed 6 bases at V and 5 bases at J, leaving 16 bases unmatched. The CDR3 is made up of 16 amino acids. CDR1 and CDR2 from the germline V gene are DFQATT and SNEGSKA (reference sequence). CDR3 DNA: TGCAGTGCAAGGGTAGTGCGAGCGGGGGACCTAGATACGCAGTATTTT. Translating gives CSARVVRAGDLDTQYF.

The CDR3 sequence: CASSHGQIYGYTF. The CDR3, as DNA: TGTGCCAGTAGTCATGGACAGATCTATGGCTACACCTTC. V usage is TRBV19 and J usage is TRBJ1-2, with TRBD1 as a possible D gene (6 bases). Trimming pared 5 bases from V and 4 bases from J, leaving 11 bases between. Per germline, CDR1 LNHDA and CDR2 SQIVND (reference sequence). The CDR3 loop spans 13 amino acids.

The chain combines TRBV7-2 with TRBJ1-1; D unclear. The germline V gene has CDR1 SGHTA and CDR2 FQGNSA. Trimming shortened V by 7 bases and J by 4 bases, and 16 bases separated the two germline ends. This CDR3 is 14 amino acids long. The chain's CDR3 is CASTEAGWSTEAFF. The DNA for the CDR3 is TGTGCCAGCACCGAGGCGGGGTGGAGCACTGAAGCTTTCTTT.

This clonotype was counted only a few times. As DNA, the CDR3 is TGTGCCAGCAGCCCCGCGGGTGGGAGCTTGAGCGGCTACACCTTC. This sequence encodes CASSPAGGSLSGYTF. The chain has TRBV6-6 and TRBJ1-2; no reliable D call. Germline lookup yields CDR1 MNHNY and CDR2 SVGAGI (reference sequence). Trimming cost V 6 bases and J 8 bases, with 22 bases left between them. The length of the CDR3 is 15 residues.

CDR3 region: CASSFGPTEDGTQYF. The CDR3 nucleotides are TGTGCCAGCAGCTTTGGACCGACGGAGGATGGGACCCAGTACTTC. The chain has TRBV7-2 and TRBJ2-5; tentatively, D is TRBD2 (5 bases). The CDR3 runs 15 residues. Deletions cut 3 bases from V and 7 bases from J, with 18 bases between. The germline CDR1 and CDR2 sequences are SGHTA and FQGNSA. Full variable domain (rest looked up from reference TRBV7-2 and TRBJ2-5): GAGVSQSPSNKVTEKGKDVELRCDPISGHTALYWYRQSLGQGLEFLIYFQGNSAPDKSGLPSDRFSAERTGGSVSTLTIQRTQQEDSAVYLCASSFGPTEDGTQYFGPGTRLLVL.

This clonotype has only one observation. This sequence joins TRBV10-3 and TRBJ2-2; the D gene could be TRBD1 or TRBD2 (5 bases each). In germline, CDR1 is ENHRY, CDR2 SYGVKD. The CDR3 length is 14 residues. The ends were cut back, 10 bases at V and 6 bases at J, with 18 bases in the middle. As DNA, the CDR3 is TGTGCCACCGGGGCCAGTGCGAGTCCCGGGGAGCTGTTTTTT. Translating gives CATGASASPGELFF.

This clonotype has only one observation. The chain couples TRBV18 to TRBJ1-2, with a tentative D call TRBD1 (5 bases). This CDR3 is 16 amino acids long. The V and J ends lost 6 bases and 3 bases respectively, with 20 bases between them. The germline gives CDR1 KGHSH, CDR2 LQKENI. CDR3 protein: CASSPSMRGDDYGYTF. In DNA, the CDR3 is TGTGCCAGCTCGCCTAGTATGAGGGGCGATGACTATGGCTACACCTTC.

This clonotype was observed a handful of times. The chain joins TRBV12-3 or TRBV12-4 to TRBJ2-7; 7 bases are shared with TRBD1. V shed 5 bases and J 0 bases; nucleotides not matched to a gene: 16. The CDR3 has 18 amino acids. CDR3 nucleotide sequence: TGTGCCAGCAGTCGAACGGACAGGACCGTTTTCTACTCCTACGAGCAGTACTTC. It encodes CASSRTDRTVFYSYEQYF.

This clonotype showed up many times. The chain links TRBV9 to TRBJ2-1, with D uncertain. The CDR3 length is 15 residues. V gave up 0 bases and J gave up 0 bases, with 7 bases separating them. In germline, CDR1 is SGDLS, CDR2 YYNGEE. The CDR3: CASSVDRGSYNEQFF. The CDR3 bases are TGTGCCAGCAGCGTAGACCGTGGCTCCTACAATGAGCAGTTCTTC.

This clonotype was recorded only once. The chain recombines TRBV4-2 with TRBJ1-2; D is unclear. CDR3 length: 14 amino acids. The V end lost 0 bases, the J end lost 3 bases, and 8 bases lay between the germline ends. Germline V gene sequence: CDR1 LGHNA, CDR2 YNFKEQ. DNA for the CDR3: TGTGCCAGCAGCCAAGATAACAGAGACTATGGCTACACCTTC. Encoded protein: CASSQDNRDYGYTF.

The chain employs TRBV4-1 and TRBJ2-7; 8 bases map to TRBD2. Germline CDR1 is MGHRA and CDR2 is YSYEKL. After removal of 6 bases from V and 3 bases from J, the junction contained 10 bases not matched to a gene. The CDR3 has 15 amino acids. For the CDR3, the DNA is TGCGCCAGCAGACAGATAGACGGGGGGGGCTACGAGCAGTACTTC. Translated, it gives CASRQIDGGGYEQYF.

The rearrangement joins TRBV11-3 to TRBJ1-1, with D uncertain. The V and J ends lost 10 bases and 4 bases respectively, with 22 bases between them. The CDR3 contains 15 residues. Per germline, CDR1 SGHNT and CDR2 YENEEA. Here the CDR3 DNA reads TGTGCCACTTCGAGGGCTACGGGTTACCCCACTGAAGCTTTCTTT. Protein sequence: CATSRATGYPTEAFF.

The chain couples TRBV29-1 to TRBJ2-7; maybe TRBD1 (6 bases). Germline values: CDR1 SQVTM, CDR2 ANQGSEA. This CDR3 comprises 13 residues. The germline V and J ends were trimmed by 0 bases and 4 bases, with 10 bases remaining between them. The CDR3 bases are TGCAGCGTTGAAGAACAGGGACGGTACGAGCAGTACTTC. It translates to CSVEEQGRYEQYF.

This clonotype turned up a few times. The chain couples TRBV9 to TRBJ2-5, with 12 nucleotides matching TRBD2. Germline trimming cut 2 bases from V and 5 bases from J; bases unmatched to any gene: 10. The CDR3 sequence is 17 residues long. The germline V gene encodes CDR1 SGDLS and CDR2 YYNGEE. CDR3 loop: CASSVGALAGGRETQYF. In nucleotides, the CDR3 is TGTGCCAGCAGCGTTGGGGCACTAGCGGGGGGACGGGAGACCCAGTACTTC.

This rearrangement joins TRBV10-3 to TRBJ2-1, with TRBD1 matching 7 bases. Germline V CDR1 and CDR2: ENHRY, SYGVKD. V lost 8 bases, J lost 4 bases, and 5 bases stayed unmatched. The length of the CDR3 is 13 residues. CDR3: CAIGGQPYNEQFF. CDR3 nucleotides: TGTGCCATCGGGGGACAGCCTTACAATGAGCAGTTCTTC.

V gene TRBV29-1 combines with J gene TRBJ1-1; D is unresolved. Germline V gene sequence: CDR1 SQVTM, CDR2 ANQGSEA. Trimming took off 6 bases at V and 4 bases at J, with 6 bases between the two ends. This CDR3 region has 10 residues. CDR3 sequence (DNA): TGCAGCGTCCTCGGCACTGAAGCTTTCTTT. Translated, it gives CSVLGTEAFF.

V usage is TRBV5-5 and J usage is TRBJ1-2; TRBD1 agrees at 7 bases. CDR3 length: 14 amino acids. Per germline, CDR1 SGHKS and CDR2 YYEKEE (reference sequence). V shed 3 bases, J shed 3 bases, and the junction held 5 bases outside the gene matches. The chain's CDR3 is CASSSGQAHYGYTF. CDR3 bases: TGTGCCAGCAGCTCTGGACAGGCTCACTATGGCTACACCTTC.